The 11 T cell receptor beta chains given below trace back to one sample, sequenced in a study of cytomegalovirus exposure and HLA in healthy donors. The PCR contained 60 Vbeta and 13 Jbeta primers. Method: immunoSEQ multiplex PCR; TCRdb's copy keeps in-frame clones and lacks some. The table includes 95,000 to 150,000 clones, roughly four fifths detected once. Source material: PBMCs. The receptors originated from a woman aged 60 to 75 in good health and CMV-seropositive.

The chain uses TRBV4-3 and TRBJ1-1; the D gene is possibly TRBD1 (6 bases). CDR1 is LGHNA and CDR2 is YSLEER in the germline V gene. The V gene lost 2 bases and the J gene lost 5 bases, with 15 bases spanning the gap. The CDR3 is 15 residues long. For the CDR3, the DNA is TGCGCCAGCAGCCAATATGAGGGGGTATTTACTGAAGCTTTCTTT. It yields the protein CASSQYEGVFTEAFF.

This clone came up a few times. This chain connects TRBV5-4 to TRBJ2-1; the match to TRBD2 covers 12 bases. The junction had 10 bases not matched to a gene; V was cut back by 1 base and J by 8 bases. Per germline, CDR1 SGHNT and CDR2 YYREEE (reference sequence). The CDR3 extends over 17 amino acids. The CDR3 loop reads CASSLSASGGVKHEQFF. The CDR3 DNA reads TGTGCCAGCAGCTTGTCTGCTAGCGGGGGGGTCAAGCATGAGCAGTTCTTC.

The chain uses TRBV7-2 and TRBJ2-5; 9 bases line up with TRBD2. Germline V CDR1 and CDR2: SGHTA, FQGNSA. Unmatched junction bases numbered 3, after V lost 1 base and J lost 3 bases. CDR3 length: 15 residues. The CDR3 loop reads CASSLGSGSEETQYF. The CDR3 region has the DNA TGTGCCAGCAGCTTAGGTAGCGGGAGCGAAGAGACCCAGTACTTC.

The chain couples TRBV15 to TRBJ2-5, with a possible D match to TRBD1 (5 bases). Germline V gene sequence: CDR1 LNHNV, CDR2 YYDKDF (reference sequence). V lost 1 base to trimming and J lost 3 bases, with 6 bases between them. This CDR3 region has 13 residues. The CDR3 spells CATSRGTKETQYF. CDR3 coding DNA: TGTGCCACCAGCAGAGGGACAAAAGAGACCCAGTACTTC. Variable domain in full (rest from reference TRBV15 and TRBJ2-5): DAMVIQNPRYQVTQFGKPVTLSCSQTLNHNVMYWYQQKSSQAPKLLFHYYDKDFNNEADTPDNFQSRRPNTSFCFLDIRSPGLGDTAMYLCATSRGTKETQYFGPGTRLLVL.

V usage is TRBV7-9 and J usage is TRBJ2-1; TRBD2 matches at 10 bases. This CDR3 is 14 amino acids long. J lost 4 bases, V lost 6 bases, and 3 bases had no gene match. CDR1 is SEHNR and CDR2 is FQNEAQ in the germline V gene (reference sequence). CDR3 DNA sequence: TGTGCCAGCAGTGAGACTAGCGGGTACAATGAGCAGTTCTTC. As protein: CASSETSGYNEQFF. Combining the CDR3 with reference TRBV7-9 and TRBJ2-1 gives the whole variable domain DTGVSQNPRHKITKRGQNVTFRCDPISEHNRLYWYRQTLGQGPEFLTYFQNEAQLEKSRLLSDRFSAERPKGSFSTLEIQRTEQGDSAMYLCASSETSGYNEQFFGPGTRLTVL.

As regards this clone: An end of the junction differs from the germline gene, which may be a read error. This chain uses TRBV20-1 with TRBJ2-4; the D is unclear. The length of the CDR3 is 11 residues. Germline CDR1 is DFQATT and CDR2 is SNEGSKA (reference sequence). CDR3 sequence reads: CSARGGEIPYF. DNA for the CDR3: TGCAGTGCTAGAGGTGGAGAGATTCCGTACTTC.

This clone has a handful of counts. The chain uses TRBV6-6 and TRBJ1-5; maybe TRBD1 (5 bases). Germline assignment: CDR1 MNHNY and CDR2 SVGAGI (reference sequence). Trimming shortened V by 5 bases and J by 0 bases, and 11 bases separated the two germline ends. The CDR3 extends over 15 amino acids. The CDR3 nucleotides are TGTGCCAGCAGTCGACGCGGGGGTAGCAATCAGCCCCAGCATTTT. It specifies CASSRRGGSNQPQHF.

CDR3 in amino acids: CASSLVTGGRSYGYTF. The CDR3 bases are TGTGCCAGCAGCTTAGTGACAGGGGGCAGATCCTATGGCTACACCTTC. The chain links TRBV7-2 to TRBJ1-2; TRBD1 matches 10 bases. The CDR3 runs 16 residues. J was trimmed by 4 bases and V by 1 base; bases with no gene match: 6. Germline CDR1 is SGHTA and CDR2 is FQGNSA.

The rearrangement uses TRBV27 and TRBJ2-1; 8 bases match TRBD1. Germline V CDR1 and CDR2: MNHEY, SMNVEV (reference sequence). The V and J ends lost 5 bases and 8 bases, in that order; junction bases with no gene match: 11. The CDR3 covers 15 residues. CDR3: CASSTQGDGVYEQFF. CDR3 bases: TGTGCCAGCAGTACACAGGGGGATGGTGTATATGAGCAGTTCTTC.

This CDR3 reads CASSFRGGTDEQFF. CDR3 sequence (DNA): TGTGCCAGCAGCTTTAGGGGAGGAACGGATGAGCAGTTCTTC. The rearrangement links TRBV7-8 to TRBJ2-1; D may be TRBD2 (6 bases). The CDR3 spans 14 residues. Germline CDR1 reads SGHVS; CDR2 reads FQNEAQ. With 3 bases removed from V and 8 bases from J, the gap between germline ends came to 14 bases.

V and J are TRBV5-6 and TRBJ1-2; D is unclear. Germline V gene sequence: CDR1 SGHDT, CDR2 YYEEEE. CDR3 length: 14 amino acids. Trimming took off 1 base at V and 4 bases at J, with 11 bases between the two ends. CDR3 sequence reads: CASSLRRSPYGYTF. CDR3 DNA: TGTGCCAGCAGCTTGCGAAGGAGTCCCTATGGCTACACCTTC. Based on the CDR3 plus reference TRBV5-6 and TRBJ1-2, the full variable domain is DAGVTQSPTHLIKTRGQQVTLRCSPKSGHDTVSWYQQALGQGPQFIFQYYEEEERQRGNFPDRFSGHQFPNYSSELNVNALLLGDSALYLCASSLRRSPYGYTFGSGTRLTVV.